This entry lists 24 T cell receptor beta chains sequenced from one sample in a study of T cell changes during pregnancy in multiple sclerosis (dated by TCRdb to the late 2010s). Libraries were built with the immunoSEQ multiplex PCR assay. Entries here come from immuneACCESS through TCRdb and include only in-frame sequences with V and J called. Some clones fail to appear in such tables; in the studies checked, an unresolved V gene covers under half of the shortfall, and the cause of the remainder is unknown. For this sample there are 35,000 to 45,000 clones; approximately 92% appear just once. 1% to 1.5% of the sample lies in the top ten. Sequenced: peripheral blood. These receptors were taken from a female donor with multiple sclerosis, enrolled in a pregnancy study.

The chain employs TRBV28 and TRBJ2-7; the match to TRBD1 covers 8 bases. CDR1 is MDHEN, CDR2 SYDVKM, per germline. V lost 4 bases, J lost 3 bases, and 8 bases stayed unmatched. The CDR3 runs to 15 residues. CDR3 protein: CASSSTGTGLYEQYF. As DNA, the CDR3 is TGTGCCAGCAGTTCAACCGGGACAGGACTCTACGAGCAGTACTTC.

This clone was picked up one time. The chain has TRBV2 and TRBJ2-5, with D perhaps matching TRBD2 (5 bases). The CDR3 loop spans 14 amino acids. V was shortened by 5 bases and J by 2 bases, with 12 bases between the two germline ends. CDR1 is SNHLY, CDR2 FYNNEI, per germline. The CDR3 nucleotides are TGTGCCAGCAGTTTCGATCCGGGACAAGAGACCCAGTACTTC. Translating gives CASSFDPGQETQYF.

This clone was recorded only once. V usage is TRBV27 and J usage is TRBJ2-1; 7 positions match TRBD2. Germline trimming cut 0 bases from V and 7 bases from J; bases unmatched to any gene: 9. CDR3 size: 16 residues. Looked up from germline, CDR1 is MNHEY and CDR2 is SMNVEV (reference sequence). CDR3 protein: CASSLSSAGVRNEQFF. For the CDR3, the DNA is TGTGCCAGCAGTTTATCGAGTGCGGGAGTGAGAAATGAGCAGTTCTTC.

The rearrangement uses TRBV2 and TRBJ1-4; a weak D match, TRBD1 (6 bases). Trimming removed 8 bases from V and 10 bases from J, with 17 bases in between. Germline CDR1 and CDR2: SNHLY and FYNNEI. The CDR3 covers 13 residues. This chain's CDR3 is CASGGADRGKLFF. DNA of the CDR3: TGTGCCAGCGGGGGGGCCGATCGTGGAAAACTGTTTTTT.

The V and J genes are TRBV4-2 and TRBJ2-5; 7 bases agree with TRBD2. CDR1 and CDR2 from the germline V gene are LGHNA and YNFKEQ. This CDR3 spans 19 amino acids. After removal of 0 bases from V and 4 bases from J, the junction contained 17 bases not matched to a gene. CDR3: CASSQDFRVERGPLETQYF. For the CDR3, the DNA is TGTGCCAGCAGCCAAGATTTCAGGGTGGAGCGGGGTCCGCTAGAGACCCAGTACTTC.

The chain carries TRBV7-2 and TRBJ2-5; 9 bases line up with TRBD2. V was clipped by 2 bases and J by 2 bases; unmatched bases: 9. In germline, CDR1 is SGHTA, CDR2 FQGNSA. The CDR3 consists of 17 residues. The CDR3: CASSLRSSGMGQETQYF. The CDR3 coding sequence is TGTGCCAGCAGCTTAAGGTCTAGCGGGATGGGTCAAGAGACCCAGTACTTC. Based on the CDR3 plus reference TRBV7-2 and TRBJ2-5, the full variable domain is GAGVSQSPSNKVTEKGKDVELRCDPISGHTALYWYRQSLGQGLEFLIYFQGNSAPDKSGLPSDRFSAERTGGSVSTLTIQRTQQEDSAVYLCASSLRSSGMGQETQYFGPGTRLLVL.

The chain couples TRBV6-6 to TRBJ2-1; D remains ambiguous. The ends were cut back, 6 bases at V and 0 bases at J, with 15 bases in the middle. The CDR3 has 16 residues. Per the germline V gene, CDR1 is MNHNY and CDR2 is SVGAGI (reference sequence). Written as DNA, the CDR3 is TGTGCCAGCAGCCCCCCCCGAGCGAGCTCCTACAATGAGCAGTTCTTC. This gives the protein CASSPPRASSYNEQFF.

The chain carries TRBV7-9 and TRBJ2-3, with 13 bases lining up with TRBD2. CDR3 length: 16 residues. From germline, CDR1 is SEHNR and CDR2 FQNEAQ (reference sequence). The J segment lost 4 bases and the V segment lost 1 base, leaving 2 bases of the junction unmatched. The CDR3 DNA sequence: TGTGCCAGCAGCTTAGTACTAGCGGGGGGGGCAGATACGCAGTATTTT. Protein product: CASSLVLAGGADTQYF. Drawing the rest from reference TRBV7-9 and TRBJ2-3, the complete variable domain is DTGVSQNPRHKITKRGQNVTFRCDPISEHNRLYWYRQTLGQGPEFLTYFQNEAQLEKSRLLSDRFSAERPKGSFSTLEIQRTEQGDSAMYLCASSLVLAGGADTQYFGPGTRLTVL.

This chain uses TRBV19 with TRBJ2-5; D ambiguous. The germline gives CDR1 LNHDA, CDR2 SQIVND (reference sequence). The CDR3 spans 15 residues. Trimming stripped 3 bases from V and 4 bases from J, with 15 bases between. CDR3 residues: CASSIGRSTRETQYF. The CDR3 coding sequence is TGTGCCAGTAGTATTGGACGGTCGACCCGAGAGACCCAGTACTTC.

The chain carries TRBV5-1 and TRBJ2-1; weak D call: TRBD2 (6 bases). The CDR3 runs 16 residues. CDR1 is SGHRS, CDR2 YFSETQ, per germline. The germline V and J ends were trimmed by 6 bases and 0 bases, with 16 bases remaining between them. CDR3 DNA sequence: TGCGCCAGCAATTGGGGGAGGCATAGCTCCTACAATGAGCAGTTCTTC. It specifies CASNWGRHSSYNEQFF. Full variable domain (remainder filled in from reference TRBV5-1 and TRBJ2-1): KAGVTQTPRYLIKTRGQQVTLSCSPISGHRSVSWYQQTPGQGLQFLFEYFSETQRNKGNFPGRFSGRQFSNSRSEMNVSTLELGDSALYLCASNWGRHSSYNEQFFGPGTRLTVL.

CDR3 loop: CASSETSVNEQFF. CDR3 coding DNA: TGTGCCAGCAGTGAGACTAGCGTCAATGAGCAGTTCTTC. The chain carries TRBV6-4 and TRBJ2-1; 8 bases line up with TRBD2. The CDR3 is 13 amino acids. The trim removed 3 bases at V and 6 bases at J, leaving 1 base unmatched. Per germline, CDR1 MRHNA and CDR2 SNTAGT.

This sequence joins TRBV7-6 and TRBJ1-1; the D gene is possibly TRBD1 (5 bases). Germline lookup yields CDR1 SGHVS and CDR2 FNYEAQ. Trimming stripped 6 bases from V and 4 bases from J, with 12 bases between. CDR3 length equals 13 residues. DNA for the CDR3: TGTGCCAGCAGTCAAGGGGCAGGCACTGAAGCTTTCTTT. It codes for CASSQGAGTEAFF.

This clone was counted only a few times. CDR3 residues: CASSPRPLINTGELFF. The CDR3 DNA reads TGTGCCAGCAGCCCAAGACCCCTAATAAACACCGGGGAGCTGTTTTTT. The rearrangement links TRBV7-2 to TRBJ2-2; no clear D gene. Germline CDR1 SGHTA, CDR2 FQGNSA. The CDR3 is 16 amino acids. Trimming took off 5 bases at V and 2 bases at J, with 15 bases between the two ends.

The V and J genes are TRBV19 and TRBJ2-1; 7 nucleotides align to TRBD2. Unmatched junction bases numbered 4, after V lost 0 bases and J lost 2 bases. Germline CDR1 is LNHDA and CDR2 is SQIVND (reference sequence). The CDR3 totals 16 residues. The CDR3 coding sequence is TGTGCCAGTAGTATAGATACACTAGCGCCCTACAATGAGCAGTTCTTC. It is translated as CASSIDTLAPYNEQFF.

In nucleotides, the CDR3 is TGCGCCAGCAGATTTCCGGGACTAGCGGGAACGGATACGCAGTATTTT. It specifies CASRFPGLAGTDTQYF. This chain links TRBV10-2 with TRBJ2-3, with 13 positions matching TRBD2. Germline CDR1 is WSHSY and CDR2 is SAAADI. V lost 6 bases and J lost 6; bases outside the gene matches: 9. There are 16 residues in the CDR3.

This sequence joins TRBV11-3 and TRBJ2-1, with TRBD2 identical over 9 bases. The junction had 1 base not matched to a gene; V was cut back by 4 bases and J by 0 bases. The CDR3 covers 15 residues. CDR1 SGHNT and CDR2 YENEEA come from the germline V gene. The CDR3, as DNA: TGTGCCAGCAGCTCTAGCGGGAACTCCTACAATGAGCAGTTCTTC. Protein sequence: CASSSSGNSYNEQFF.

This chain links TRBV2 with TRBJ2-2, with TRBD1 identical over 9 bases. The junction had 2 bases not matched to a gene; V was cut back by 5 bases and J by 1 base. CDR1 and CDR2 from the germline V gene are SNHLY and FYNNEI. The CDR3 spans 15 residues. The CDR3 nucleotides are TGTGCCAGCAGTCGACAGGGGGAGAACACCGGGGAGCTGTTTTTT. It specifies CASSRQGENTGELFF. The variable domain in full, completed from reference TRBV2 and TRBJ2-2, reads EPEVTQTPSHQVTQMGQEVILRCVPISNHLYFYWYRQILGQKVEFLVSFYNNEISEKSEIFDDQFSVERPDGSNFTLKIRSTKLEDSAMYFCASSRQGENTGELFFGEGSRLTVL.

This clone was counted a few times. The chain combines TRBV6-6 with TRBJ2-7; TRBD1 matches at 9 bases. CDR3 length equals 14 residues. Trimming removed 6 bases from V and 5 bases from J; junction bases left unmatched: 8. From germline, CDR1 is MNHNY and CDR2 SVGAGI (reference sequence). This chain's CDR3 is CASSSGTGPHEQYF. The CDR3 DNA reads as TGTGCCAGCAGCTCCGGGACAGGGCCCCACGAGCAGTACTTC.

This clone came up once. The genes are TRBV7-2 and TRBJ2-2; D ambiguous. Germline assignment: CDR1 SGHTA and CDR2 FQGNSA. This CDR3 comprises 14 residues. The V end lost 1 base, the J end lost 6 bases, and 9 bases lay between the germline ends. CDR3 bases: TGTGCCAGCAGCTTAGTGCCGTCCCCCGGGGAGCTGTTTTTT. It encodes CASSLVPSPGELFF.

The V call is TRBV18, the J call TRBJ1-4; D not certain. The CDR3 sequence is 16 residues long. Trimming shortened V by 0 bases and J by 8 bases, and 16 bases separated the two germline ends. Germline V gene data show CDR1 as KGHSH and CDR2 as LQKENI. CDR3: CASSPPEVRVGEKLFF. CDR3 bases: TGTGCCAGCTCACCACCGGAGGTCCGGGTTGGGGAAAAACTGTTTTTT.

This chain links TRBV16 with TRBJ2-1, with no clear D. Germline loops: CDR1 KGHSY, CDR2 FQNENV. The V gene lost 4 bases and the J gene lost 6 bases, with 10 bases spanning the gap. This CDR3 contains 13 residues. The CDR3 protein is CASSLNHGNEQFF. In nucleotides, the CDR3 is TGTGCCAGCAGCCTCAACCATGGCAATGAGCAGTTCTTC.

The chain links TRBV18 to TRBJ2-1, with 13 bases matching TRBD2. This CDR3 is 17 amino acids long. Germline trimming cut 0 bases from V and 7 bases from J; bases unmatched to any gene: 6. CDR1 KGHSH and CDR2 LQKENI come from the germline V gene. CDR3 region: CASSPPPGTSGANEQFF. The CDR3 bases are TGTGCCAGCTCACCACCCCCCGGGACTAGCGGGGCTAATGAGCAGTTCTTC. Drawing the rest from reference TRBV18 and TRBJ2-1, the complete variable domain is NAGVMQNPRHLVRRRGQEARLRCSPMKGHSHVYWYRQLPEEGLKFMVYLQKENIIDESGMPKERFSAEFPKEGPSILRIQQVVRGDSAAYFCASSPPPGTSGANEQFFGPGTRLTVL.

V and J are TRBV10-2 and TRBJ2-7; TRBD1 or TRBD2 may be the D gene (5 bases each). Trimming removed 9 bases from V and 6 bases from J, with 18 bases in between. Germline CDR1 WSHSY, CDR2 SAAADI. The CDR3 length is 13 residues. CDR3 protein: CASQSGTPGEQYF. The CDR3 DNA reads as TGCGCCAGTCAATCCGGGACCCCAGGCGAGCAGTACTTC.

This clone has just a few counts. V gene TRBV2 combines with J gene TRBJ2-1; D might be TRBD2 (6 bases). The CDR3 sequence is 14 residues long. Germline CDR1 SNHLY, CDR2 FYNNEI. Trimming removed 7 bases from V and 3 bases from J, with 13 bases in between. CDR3: CASTDRLVYNEQFF. Here the CDR3 DNA reads TGTGCCAGCACCGACAGACTAGTCTACAATGAGCAGTTCTTC. The whole variable domain, filled in from reference TRBV2 and TRBJ2-1, reads EPEVTQTPSHQVTQMGQEVILRCVPISNHLYFYWYRQILGQKVEFLVSFYNNEISEKSEIFDDQFSVERPDGSNFTLKIRSTKLEDSAMYFCASTDRLVYNEQFFGPGTRLTVL.